This T cell receptor (beta chain) was documented in a study of shared clonotypes between healthy human individuals. Whole-study context: Every donor yielded three CD4 naive, three CD4 memory, two CD8 naive and one CD8 memory plate.

This clone was detected only once. Germline CDR1 reads SNHLY; CDR2 reads FYNNEI. The CDR3 consists of 15 residues. V was trimmed by 8 bases and J by 4 bases, leaving 18 bases between them. The protocol was immunoSEQ multiplex PCR, while the TCRdb copy is restricted to in-frame clones and leaves out a portion. The sample has hundreds of thousands of clones; 74% are singletons. The sample consisted of memory CD4+ T cells sorted from blood. Subset denoted: CD45RA-negative fraction. This TCR came from a young woman in good health. The genes are TRBV2 and TRBJ1-5; a possible D gene is TRBD1 (5 bases). The CDR3 coding sequence is TGTGCCAGCTGTAAGGGGCTAAGAGAGAATCAGCCCCAGCATTTT. Translated, it gives CASCKGLRENQPQHF.